A single sample gave rise to the 30 T cell receptor beta chains below, sequenced in a study of cytomegalovirus exposure and HLA in healthy donors. PCR employed 60 Vbeta and 13 Jbeta primers. The method was immunoSEQ multiplex PCR; TCRdb's version includes in-frame clones alone and lacks a portion of them. Among under 200,000 clones listed, roughly four fifths were seen once. Sequences were obtained from PBMCs. The receptors originated from a woman between 18 and 29 years old in good health and CMV-seronegative.

The chain joins TRBV5-8 to TRBJ1-5, with TRBD1 matching over 7 bases. The CDR3 consists of 16 residues. V lost 0 bases and J lost 3; bases outside the gene matches: 6. CDR1 and CDR2 (germline): SGHTS, YDEGEE. The CDR3 DNA reads as TGTGCCAGCAGCTTGGCCGGAGGGGGCCCCAATCAGCCCCAGCATTTT. It yields the protein CASSLAGGGPNQPQHF.

V and J are TRBV14 and TRBJ2-1, with D maybe TRBD1 (6 bases). Per the germline V gene, CDR1 is SGHDN and CDR2 is FVKESK. Trimming pared 4 bases from V and 6 bases from J, leaving 19 bases between. The length of the CDR3 is 16 residues. Here the CDR3 reads CASSRTWGLAGNEQFF. CDR3 in DNA: TGTGCCAGCAGCCGAACTTGGGGGCTAGCCGGCAATGAGCAGTTCTTC.

In nucleotides, the CDR3 is TGTGCCAGCAGGCGGGAGAGGTGGGGAGAGACCCAGTACTTC. This translates into CASRRERWGETQYF. The V gene is TRBV6-6, the J gene TRBJ2-5; 7 positions match TRBD2. There are 14 residues in the CDR3. Germline values: CDR1 MNHNY, CDR2 SVGAGI (reference sequence). The V and J ends lost 6 bases and 4 bases, in that order; junction bases with no gene match: 8.

The CDR3 protein is CASSSSGSFAYEQYF. For the CDR3, the DNA is TGTGCCAGCAGCTCTAGCGGATCCTTCGCCTACGAGCAGTACTTC. This chain joins TRBV11-2 and TRBJ2-5; TRBD2 matches 7 bases. The J call is in doubt because the DNA end fits TRBJ2-7 better. The CDR3 extends over 15 amino acids. CDR1 and CDR2 from the germline V gene are SGHAT and FQNNGV.

CDR3 amino acids: CATRGLELFF. For the CDR3, the DNA is TGTGCCACCAGGGGACTGGAGCTGTTTTTT. The chain uses TRBV6-6 and TRBJ2-2, with D perhaps assigned TRBD1 or TRBD2 (6 bases each). Trimming removed 10 bases at V and 10 bases at J, with 10 bases between. The CDR3 has 10 amino acids. The germline CDR1 and CDR2 sequences are MNHNY and SVGAGI (reference sequence).

The V and J genes are TRBV27 and TRBJ2-1, with 8 bases fitting TRBD2. Germline CDR1 is MNHEY and CDR2 is SMNVEV (reference sequence). J gave up 3 bases and V 3 bases, and 4 bases lay outside the gene matches. This CDR3 region has 15 residues. The CDR3 sequence is CASSFVLADYNEQFF. The CDR3 DNA follows: TGTGCCAGCAGTTTTGTACTAGCGGACTACAATGAGCAGTTCTTC.

This clone was observed a handful of times. V is TRBV29-1 and J is TRBJ2-1, with 7 bases identical to TRBD1. Looked up from germline, CDR1 is SQVTM and CDR2 is ANQGSEA. The CDR3 contains 13 residues. V gave up 2 bases and J gave up 7 bases; unmatched junction bases: 5. The CDR3: CSVEQDRSNEQFF. CDR3 DNA sequence: TGCAGCGTTGAACAGGACAGGTCAAATGAGCAGTTCTTC.

The chain links TRBV7-9 to TRBJ2-4; no definite D call. The CDR3 totals 15 residues. The germline CDR1 and CDR2 sequences are SEHNR and FQNEAQ (reference sequence). V was clipped by 1 base and J by 1 base, with 8 bases between them. The CDR3 sequence: CASSLGRSAKNIQYF. The CDR3 DNA follows: TGTGCCAGCAGCTTAGGTAGGAGTGCCAAAAACATTCAGTACTTC.

CDR3 coding DNA: TGTGCCAGCAGCTCCCGACTAGTTAGCACAGATACGCAGTATTTT. Residues: CASSSRLVSTDTQYF. The chain uses TRBV7-2 and TRBJ2-3; a possible D gene is TRBD2 (6 bases). The V end was cut by 4 bases, the J end by 0 bases, with 11 bases between. In germline, CDR1 is SGHTA, CDR2 FQGNSA. CDR3 length equals 15 residues.

This clone showed up just a few times. The V and J genes are TRBV6-5 and TRBJ1-3, with D unclear. In germline, CDR1 is MNHEY, CDR2 SVGAGI. The CDR3 is 13 amino acids. Trimming shortened V by 7 bases and J by 6 bases, and 13 bases separated the two germline ends. The CDR3 DNA follows: TGTGCCAGCATCTACAGACCCAAAAACACCATATATTTT. The encoded protein is CASIYRPKNTIYF.

V gene TRBV29-1 combines with J gene TRBJ1-2; perhaps TRBD1 as D (5 bases). CDR3 length: 16 amino acids. From germline, CDR1 is SQVTM and CDR2 ANQGSEA. Trimming shortened V by 3 bases and J by 0 bases, and 17 bases separated the two germline ends. Written as DNA, the CDR3 is TGCAGCGTTGATATAGCGGAGGGGCGCACTAACTATGGCTACACCTTC. It codes for CSVDIAEGRTNYGYTF. Full variable domain (remainder filled in from reference TRBV29-1 and TRBJ1-2): SAVISQKPSRDICQRGTSLTIQCQVDSQVTMMFWYRQQPGQSLTLIATANQGSEATYESGFVIDKFPISRPNLTFSTLTVSNMSPEDSSIYLCSVDIAEGRTNYGYTFGSGTRLTVV.

The chain recombines TRBV6-5 with TRBJ1-2; a possible D gene is TRBD1 (6 bases). The CDR3 contains 13 residues. Between the trimmed V and J ends, which lost 7 bases and 0 bases, there was a span of 9 bases. Germline V lookup: CDR1 MNHEY, CDR2 SVGAGI. The CDR3 DNA sequence: TGTGCCAGCAAGACAGGTTCTAACTATGGCTACACCTTC. This translates into CASKTGSNYGYTF.

This chain connects TRBV28 to TRBJ2-1, with 11 nucleotides matching TRBD1. This CDR3 is 15 amino acids long. J was trimmed by 8 bases and V by 6 bases; bases with no gene match: 9. Germline V lookup: CDR1 MDHEN, CDR2 SYDVKM. CDR3 region: CASRGDRGYRYEQFF. The CDR3 DNA sequence: TGTGCCAGCAGGGGGGACAGGGGGTATCGGTATGAGCAGTTCTTC.

The sample holds a few counts of this clone. The chain links TRBV2 to TRBJ2-3, with D maybe TRBD2 (6 bases). The CDR3 covers 15 residues. Per the germline V gene, CDR1 is SNHLY and CDR2 is FYNNEI. Trimming took off 5 bases at V and 6 bases at J, with 18 bases between the two ends. The CDR3 DNA reads as TGTGCCAGCAGTACCGAGCGGGCCGGCCGGGATACGCAGTATTTT. Translation gives CASSTERAGRDTQYF.

The chain recombines TRBV7-9 with TRBJ1-1, with D possibly being TRBD1 (5 bases). The V and J ends lost 11 bases and 2 bases respectively, with 15 bases between them. Per germline, CDR1 SEHNR and CDR2 FQNEAQ (reference sequence). The CDR3 extends over 13 amino acids. CDR3 nucleotides: TGTGCCGGTATCCCAGGGCCCAACACTGAAGCTTTCTTT. Encoded protein: CAGIPGPNTEAFF.

This rearrangement joins TRBV7-9 to TRBJ2-5; 9 positions agree with TRBD2. CDR1 is SEHNR and CDR2 is FQNEAQ in the germline V gene (reference sequence). V dropped 1 base and J dropped 5; count of bases not matched to a gene: 5. The CDR3 spans 15 residues. The CDR3 DNA is TGTGCCAGCAGCTTAGACGGCGGGAGGGTGGAGACCCAGTACTTC. Translating gives CASSLDGGRVETQYF.

The chain uses TRBV25-1 and TRBJ2-3; a possible D gene is TRBD1 (6 bases). The CDR3 spans 13 residues. V was pared by 4 bases and J by 9 bases, with 14 bases between. Germline CDR1 MGHDK, CDR2 SYGVNS. The CDR3, as DNA: TGTGCCAGCAGTGTCGGGACGCAGGGGACGCAGTATTTT. Protein sequence: CASSVGTQGTQYF.

The rearrangement uses TRBV10-1 and TRBJ2-5, with D maybe TRBD2 (6 bases). CDR1 WNHNN and CDR2 SYGVQD come from the germline V gene (reference sequence). With 3 bases removed from V and 2 bases from J, the gap between germline ends came to 10 bases. The CDR3 sequence is 14 residues long. The CDR3 DNA reads as TGCGCCAGCAGTGAAGCGGGCAGGCAAGAGACCCAGTACTTC. Translating it yields CASSEAGRQETQYF.

The V and J genes are TRBV11-2 and TRBJ2-5; maybe TRBD2 (6 bases). CDR3 size: 15 residues. Trimming removed 0 bases from V and 2 bases from J, with 10 bases in between. Germline V CDR1 and CDR2: SGHAT, FQNNGV. In nucleotides, the CDR3 is TGTGCCAGCAGCTTAGAAATTAGCGGACAAGAGACCCAGTACTTC. Its translation is CASSLEISGQETQYF.

The chain joins TRBV7-7 to TRBJ2-1; 7 nucleotides agree with TRBD2. The CDR3 is 14 residues long. V shed 4 bases, J shed 6 bases, and the junction held 6 bases outside the gene matches. CDR1 SSHAT and CDR2 FNYEAQ come from the germline V gene (reference sequence). DNA of the CDR3: TGTGCCAGCAGCTCCGTAGCGGGTGTCAATGAGCAGTTCTTC. Encoded protein: CASSSVAGVNEQFF.

CDR3 in DNA: TGTGCCAGCAGCCCGAGCGGGAGTGGCTACAATGAGCAGTTCTTC. Translating it yields CASSPSGSGYNEQFF. This chain connects TRBV9 to TRBJ2-1, with 8 bases fitting TRBD2. CDR3 length: 15 amino acids. In germline, CDR1 is SGDLS, CDR2 YYNGEE. With 4 bases clipped from V and 3 bases from J, the junction kept 6 bases outside the gene matches.

The chain couples TRBV6-5 to TRBJ2-3; 9 bases agree with TRBD2. In germline, CDR1 is MNHEY, CDR2 SVGAGI. The CDR3 length is 14 residues. V dropped 6 bases and J dropped 4; count of bases not matched to a gene: 5. The CDR3 loop reads CASSYSGRADTQYF. Written as DNA, the CDR3 is TGTGCCAGCAGCTATAGCGGGAGAGCAGATACGCAGTATTTT.

V usage is TRBV6-5 and J usage is TRBJ1-5, with D perhaps TRBD1 (5 bases). Germline CDR1 reads MNHEY; CDR2 reads SVGAGI. Trimming removed 4 bases from V and 0 bases from J, with 10 bases in between. This CDR3 is built from 15 residues. CDR3 amino acids: CASSWGGDSNQPQHF. In DNA, the CDR3 is TGTGCCAGCAGTTGGGGGGGGGATAGCAATCAGCCCCAGCATTTT.

J is TRBJ2-7 and V is TRBV28; D gene unclear. CDR1 is MDHEN and CDR2 is SYDVKM in the germline V gene. V dropped 4 bases and J dropped 2 bases, with 6 bases sitting between them. The CDR3 extends over 12 amino acids. The CDR3 region has the DNA TGTGCCAGCAGTTCCCCGGCCTACGAGCAGTACTTC. Its translation is CASSSPAYEQYF.

The chain recombines TRBV7-2 with TRBJ2-3; 13 nucleotides align to TRBD2. In germline, CDR1 is SGHTA, CDR2 FQGNSA. The CDR3 extends over 18 amino acids. J was trimmed by 2 bases and V by 4 bases; bases with no gene match: 9. The CDR3 DNA reads as TGTGCCAGCAGCTCCGGGACTAGCGGGACAGGTTTCACAGATACGCAGTATTTT. This gives the protein CASSSGTSGTGFTDTQYF.

The gene calls are TRBV29-1 and TRBJ2-1; unclear D gene. Germline V CDR1 and CDR2: SQVTM, ANQGSEA. The length of the CDR3 is 12 residues. Trimming removed 6 bases from V and 0 bases from J, with 6 bases in between. CDR3 residues: CSVTSSYNEQFF. The CDR3 region has the DNA TGCAGCGTCACGAGCTCCTACAATGAGCAGTTCTTC.

This chain joins TRBV30 and TRBJ2-1, with 9 bases fitting TRBD2. The germline V gene encodes CDR1 GTSNPN and CDR2 SVGIG (reference sequence). This CDR3 region has 14 residues. The junction had 8 bases not matched to a gene; V was cut back by 4 bases and J by 7 bases. CDR3 DNA sequence: TGTGCCTGGAATACTTGGCGGGAGGGGAATGAGCAGTTCTTC. This gives the protein CAWNTWREGNEQFF.

The V and J genes are TRBV27 and TRBJ1-1, with 7 positions matching TRBD1. The V gene's germline CDR1 is MNHEY and CDR2 SMNVEV (reference sequence). The CDR3 contains 12 residues. Germline trimming cut 6 bases from V and 7 bases from J; bases unmatched to any gene: 5. Here the CDR3 reads CASSPDRVEAFF. The CDR3 DNA reads TGTGCCAGCAGCCCCGACAGGGTTGAAGCTTTCTTT.

This clone came up once. The genes are TRBV11-2 and TRBJ1-1, with 8 bases identical to TRBD1. CDR1 and CDR2 (germline): SGHAT, FQNNGV. The CDR3 extends over 14 amino acids. Unmatched junction bases numbered 9, after V lost 6 bases and J lost 6 bases. The chain's CDR3 is CASSEQGEVAEAFF. DNA of the CDR3: TGTGCCAGCAGTGAACAGGGGGAGGTCGCTGAAGCTTTCTTT.

In its sample, this clone was seen once. V is TRBV15 and J is TRBJ2-1, with unresolved D. The CDR3 totals 14 residues. From germline, CDR1 is LNHNV and CDR2 YYDKDF (reference sequence). V lost 5 bases, J lost 0 bases, and 8 bases lay in between. This CDR3 is CATSFRSSYNEQFF. DNA of the CDR3: TGTGCCACCAGCTTCCGGAGCTCCTACAATGAGCAGTTCTTC.